The 24 T cell receptor beta chains below were found in one sample sequenced in a study of identical twins. Via MiXCR, TCRdb re-called the 5' RACE reads, giving one row per CDR3 protein. The sample holds 280,000 or so distinct CDR3 sequences, roughly 8.6% seen once. Another study also made use of these data, one on yellow fever vaccine responses in identical twins.

The sequencing input was memory (CD45RO+) T cells sorted from blood. These receptors all stem from a woman between 18 and 30 years old in good health.

This chain joins TRBV12-3 or TRBV12-4 and TRBJ2-4; D perhaps matches TRBD1 (5 bases). CDR3 length: 17 residues. The V and J ends lost 2 bases and 4 bases respectively, with 18 bases between them. For the CDR3, the DNA is TGTGCCAGCAGTTTACGGGCAGGGAATTCTCCTAAAAACATTCAGTACTTC. The encoded protein is CASSLRAGNSPKNIQYF.

V is TRBV6-5 and J is TRBJ1-2; 9 nucleotides align to TRBD1. Germline assignment: CDR1 MNHEY and CDR2 SVGAGI. Unmatched junction bases numbered 4, after V lost 2 bases and J lost 3 bases. The CDR3 consists of 15 residues. The chain's CDR3 is CASSYGTGTDYGYTF. In nucleotides, the CDR3 is TGTGCCAGCAGTTACGGGACAGGGACGGACTATGGCTACACCTTC.

This clonotype came up many times. The chain recombines TRBV9 with TRBJ2-5; the D call may be TRBD1 or TRBD2 (5 bases each). Trimming pared 3 bases from V and 2 bases from J, leaving 14 bases between. The CDR3 runs to 15 residues. Germline CDR1 and CDR2: SGDLS and YYNGEE. CDR3 region: CASSATRGSQETQYF. The CDR3 DNA reads as TGTGCCAGCAGCGCTACTAGGGGCTCTCAAGAGACCCAGTACTTC.

This clonotype occurred many times. The V and J genes are TRBV5-1 and TRBJ2-3; tentatively, D is TRBD1 (6 bases). The V gene lost 4 bases and the J gene lost 2 bases, with 8 bases spanning the gap. This CDR3 is built from 13 residues. Germline CDR1 and CDR2: SGHRS and YFSETQ. DNA of the CDR3: TGCGCCAGCAGCCGGGACAACACAGATACGCAGTATTTT. Its protein is CASSRDNTDTQYF. Full variable domain (outside the CDR3, taken from reference TRBV5-1 and TRBJ2-3): KAGVTQTPRYLIKTRGQQVTLSCSPISGHRSVSWYQQTPGQGLQFLFEYFSETQRNKGNFPGRFSGRQFSNSRSEMNVSTLELGDSALYLCASSRDNTDTQYFGPGTRLTVL.

This chain joins TRBV27 and TRBJ1-1; 7 bases line up with TRBD1. V gave up 2 bases and J gave up 1 base; unmatched junction bases: 7. This CDR3 spans 16 amino acids. CDR1 MNHEY and CDR2 SMNVEV come from the germline V gene (reference sequence). The CDR3 is CASSLRPRGPNTEAFF. The DNA for the CDR3 is TGTGCCAGCAGTTTACGGCCTAGGGGGCCGAACACTGAAGCTTTCTTT.

The rearrangement joins TRBV20-1 to TRBJ2-5; 10 bases are shared with TRBD2. The germline V gene has CDR1 DFQATT and CDR2 SNEGSKA (reference sequence). The CDR3 is made up of 15 amino acids. V lost 7 bases and J lost 5; bases outside the gene matches: 13. CDR3 nucleotides: TGCAGTGTTAGGCGGCTAGCGGGAGAGGCGGAGACCCAGTACTTC. It yields the protein CSVRRLAGEAETQYF.

In this sample, this clonotype turned up many times. The CDR3 loop is CASRSDRGWTEAFF. CDR3 nucleotide sequence: TGCGCCAGCAGATCGGACAGGGGGTGGACTGAAGCTTTCTTT. The chain employs TRBV5-1 and TRBJ1-1, with 10 positions matching TRBD1. The junction had 6 bases not matched to a gene; V was cut back by 5 bases and J by 5 bases. Germline lookup yields CDR1 SGHRS and CDR2 YFSETQ. The CDR3 extends over 14 amino acids. The full variable domain, with the rest looked up from reference TRBV5-1 and TRBJ1-1, is KAGVTQTPRYLIKTRGQQVTLSCSPISGHRSVSWYQQTPGQGLQFLFEYFSETQRNKGNFPGRFSGRQFSNSRSEMNVSTLELGDSALYLCASRSDRGWTEAFFGQGTRLTVV.

There are a few counts of this clonotype. The chain carries TRBV5-1 and TRBJ2-3; no clear D. This CDR3 has 17 residues. Germline V gene sequence: CDR1 SGHRS, CDR2 YFSETQ. Deletions cut 0 bases from V and 6 bases from J, with 20 bases between. CDR3 sequence (DNA): TGCGCCAGCAGCTTGGCCGGTCGGGCTCATCTGGGGGATACGCAGTATTTT. This gives the protein CASSLAGRAHLGDTQYF.

The table lists this clonotype with many counts. The gene calls are TRBV20-1 and TRBJ2-3, with 8 nucleotides matching TRBD1. The CDR3 has 17 residues. The ends lost 6 bases at V and 0 bases at J; junction bases unmatched: 14. Per the germline V gene, CDR1 is DFQATT and CDR2 is SNEGSKA (reference sequence). Here the CDR3 reads CSASPGTGWGSTDTQYF. In nucleotides, the CDR3 is TGCAGTGCCAGTCCCGGGACAGGTTGGGGCAGCACAGATACGCAGTATTTT.

The sample holds a few counts of this clonotype. This rearrangement joins TRBV10-2 to TRBJ2-5; a weak D match, TRBD1 (5 bases). Per the germline V gene, CDR1 is WSHSY and CDR2 is SAAADI. The germline V and J ends were trimmed by 0 bases and 7 bases, with 15 bases remaining between them. This CDR3 is 15 amino acids long. DNA of the CDR3: TGCGCCAGCAGTGAGTCATGGACATCCAGGTCGACCCAGTACTTC. Its translation is CASSESWTSRSTQYF.

V usage is TRBV12-3 or TRBV12-4 and J usage is TRBJ2-1; possibly TRBD1 for D (6 bases). This CDR3 contains 15 residues. The V and J ends lost 5 bases and 6 bases respectively, with 17 bases between them. For the CDR3, the DNA is TGTGCCAGCAGTACCCGGGACAATTGGAGCAATGAGCAGTTCTTC. It yields the protein CASSTRDNWSNEQFF.

This clonotype was seen repeatedly, ten times or more. The rearrangement joins TRBV3-1 to TRBJ2-2; the D is unclear. This CDR3 has 14 residues. V was shortened by 4 bases and J by 1 base, with 7 bases between the two germline ends. The germline V gene has CDR1 LGHDT and CDR2 YNNKEL (reference sequence). The CDR3 here is CASSRPGNTGELFF. The CDR3 DNA reads TGTGCCAGCAGCCGGCCAGGGAACACCGGGGAGCTGTTTTTT.

This clonotype is deemed medium-sized. The genes are TRBV12-3 or TRBV12-4 and TRBJ2-1; D not certain. The CDR3 contains 11 residues. Trimming stripped 5 bases from V and 9 bases from J, with 8 bases between. CDR3 protein: CASSLVAEQFF. The CDR3 bases are TGTGCCAGCAGTCTCGTGGCTGAGCAGTTCTTC.

The table lists this clonotype with many counts. In nucleotides, the CDR3 is TGTGCCAGCAGTTTATCGCACAGGGACGAGCAGTACGTC. It encodes CASSLSHRDEQYV. The rearrangement joins TRBV27 to TRBJ2-7; D is perhaps TRBD1 (6 bases). V was cut by 0 bases and J by 5 bases, with 8 bases left in between. Germline values: CDR1 MNHEY, CDR2 SMNVEV (reference sequence). CDR3 size: 13 residues.

The chain has TRBV5-1 and TRBJ2-3; 7 bases line up with TRBD2. Germline CDR1 SGHRS, CDR2 YFSETQ. The CDR3 is made up of 17 amino acids. Trimming took 2 bases from V and 3 from J; bases not matched to a gene: 12. The CDR3 region has the DNA TGCGCCAGCAGCTTTGGTTCGCTAGCGGCAGGAACAGATACGCAGTATTTT. Protein: CASSFGSLAAGTDTQYF.

The chain links TRBV7-8 to TRBJ1-5; D is undetermined. The CDR3 spans 17 residues. V lost 5 bases and J 0 bases, leaving 17 bases between the germline ends. CDR1 is SGHVS and CDR2 is FQNEAQ in the germline V gene. The CDR3 here is CASSQEMSANSNQPQHF. CDR3 nucleotide sequence: TGTGCCAGCAGCCAGGAAATGTCGGCTAATAGCAATCAGCCCCAGCATTTT.

This clonotype was counted between two and nine times. The chain uses TRBV7-3 and TRBJ2-1; 7 bases match TRBD2. Germline trimming cut 2 bases from V and 5 bases from J; bases unmatched to any gene: 15. This CDR3 spans 18 amino acids. Germline lookup yields CDR1 SGHTA and CDR2 FQGTGA. The CDR3: CASSLEASGGSVNNEQFF. As DNA, the CDR3 is TGTGCCAGCAGCTTAGAGGCGTCTGGCGGGAGTGTAAACAATGAGCAGTTCTTC.

The rearrangement links TRBV2 to TRBJ2-3; 9 bases align to TRBD2. This CDR3 has 16 residues. Looked up from germline, CDR1 is SNHLY and CDR2 is FYNNEI. Trimming at V came to 4 bases and at J to 0 bases, leaving 5 bases not matched to a gene. CDR3: CASSVDLAGSTDTQYF. CDR3 coding DNA: TGTGCCAGCAGTGTCGATCTAGCGGGGAGCACAGATACGCAGTATTTT.

This clonotype was observed a few times. The chain uses TRBV5-1 and TRBJ2-5, with D possibly being TRBD1 or TRBD2 (5 bases each). V lost 0 bases and J 0 bases, leaving 21 bases between the germline ends. This CDR3 has 19 amino acids. Germline-derived CDR1 and CDR2 are SGHRS and YFSETQ. The CDR3: CASSLASLRGGRYQETQYF. The DNA of the CDR3 is TGCGCCAGCAGCTTGGCCAGTTTGAGGGGTGGACGGTACCAAGAGACCCAGTACTTC.

This clonotype was picked up many times. This rearrangement joins TRBV5-1 to TRBJ1-5; D is possibly TRBD1 (5 bases). CDR3 length: 15 amino acids. CDR1 is SGHRS and CDR2 is YFSETQ in the germline V gene. V dropped 1 base and J dropped 0 bases, with 8 bases sitting between them. The CDR3 is CASSLQDTSNQPQHF. CDR3 nucleotides: TGCGCCAGCAGCTTGCAGGACACTAGCAATCAGCCCCAGCATTTT.

This chain joins TRBV3-1 and TRBJ1-2, with D possibly TRBD1 on 5 matching bases. CDR1 is LGHDT, CDR2 YNNKEL, per germline (reference sequence). Deletions cut 4 bases from V and 4 bases from J, with 10 bases between. This CDR3 region has 13 residues. CDR3 sequence reads: CASSPEQGYGYTF. As DNA, the CDR3 is TGTGCCAGCAGCCCCGAGCAGGGCTATGGCTACACCTTC. Together with reference TRBV3-1 and TRBJ1-2, the CDR3 gives the full variable domain: DTAVSQTPKYLVTQMGNDKSIKCEQNLGHDTMYWYKQDSKKFLKIMFSYNNKELIINETVPNRFSPKSPDKAHLNLHINSLELGDSAVYFCASSPEQGYGYTFGSGTRLTVV.

This clonotype was seen at least ten times. The chain employs TRBV20-1 and TRBJ1-5; D call uncertain. CDR3 length equals 15 residues. Trimming removed 3 bases from V and 2 bases from J, with 14 bases in between. Germline CDR1 reads DFQATT; CDR2 reads SNEGSKA (reference sequence). The CDR3 sequence: CSASPGNEGNQPQHF. The CDR3, as DNA: TGCAGTGCTAGCCCGGGGAATGAGGGCAATCAGCCCCAGCATTTT.

This clonotype has only a few counts. The chain employs TRBV5-1 and TRBJ1-1; no clear D gene. V was cut by 3 bases and J by 1 base, with 7 bases left in between. Germline V gene data show CDR1 as SGHRS and CDR2 as YFSETQ. The CDR3 loop spans 13 amino acids. For the CDR3, the DNA is TGCGCCAGCAGCTGGTGGGGGAACACTGAAGCTTTCTTT. Translating gives CASSWWGNTEAFF.

The chain recombines TRBV3-1 with TRBJ2-5; 7 positions match TRBD2. V gave up 4 bases and J gave up 5 bases; unmatched junction bases: 7. This CDR3 region has 14 residues. Per germline, CDR1 LGHDT and CDR2 YNNKEL (reference sequence). The CDR3 region is CASSRGGGGETQYF. In DNA form, the CDR3 reads TGTGCCAGCAGCCGGGGGGGTGGCGGTGAGACCCAGTACTTC.